This TCR beta chain was recorded in a study of cytomegalovirus exposure and HLA in healthy donors (dated by TCRdb to between 2016 and 2019). Describing the broader study: According to an earlier analysis of a few hundred of the donors, 150 million to 200 million T cells yielded roughly 110 million unique TCR beta sequences and around 280 Gb of sequence data. An early release covering roughly 600 HLA-typed donors comprised about 300 gigabases of sequencing data and around 86 million unique TCR sequences. The genetic ancestry cluster associated with self-reported Caucasian donors included approximately 85% of the 300 to 400 genotyped donors. The study was designed to test whether signatures of past pathogen exposure could be identified by cataloging public T cell receptors. The study profiled the T cell repertoires of about 720 subjects by immunosequencing and related them to cytomegalovirus serostatus. In addition to the first cohort of hundreds of subjects, a separate validation cohort of approximately 120 different subjects was used. The study combined high-throughput TCR immunosequencing, statistical association of individual TCRs with disease status, and machine learning to predict cytomegalovirus infection status. In a later analysis, previously published TCR beta repertoires from 666 donors were re-analyzed and high-resolution HLA genotyping was added so that TCR occurrence patterns could be studied. In the later analysis, no new phenotypic data were used to find candidate immune exposures; instead, reliance was placed on TCR beta sequences and their occurrence across donors. To decide whether each TCR beta V gene segment behaved as functional or pseudogenic, an earlier analysis of approximately 590 of the donors relied on high-throughput TCR beta sequencing. Donor age, sex, ethnicity and CMV serostatus were collected together with the repertoire data. Genome-wide SNP genotypes for about 65% of the 666 donors were used in a later genetic analysis, which treated that subset as a discovery cohort. All discovery cohort repertoires had been generated on a single sequencing platform. Class I and class II HLA loci were covered by the typing at four-digit resolution. The number of donors typed differed by locus, with 629-630 for A, B, C, DRB1 and DQB1, approximately 500 for DQA1, nearly 610 for DPA1, and over 400 for DPB1. Roughly 5 DR-DQ haplotypes were handled as single units for association and clustering, since linkage in the cohort was strong. On average, about 240,000 unique TCR beta nucleotide sequences were sequenced per donor among roughly 430 genotyped donors of the cohort, with 15% to 20% of those sequences being non-productive.

In regard to this clone: Its antigen remains undetermined. It has no much larger one-base neighbor in the sample; base qualities were not kept.

What the authors observed across the whole study: In a later analysis, several top co-occurrence clusters were reported to appear linked to parvovirus B19, influenza, CMV and Epstein-Barr virus. An association between a missense DCLRE1C variant and V-gene and J-gene trimming of TCR beta chains was found in a later genetic analysis and replicated in an independent cohort. Roughly uniform sequencing depth across donors was assumed in presence/absence analyses, although this assumption may not hold. Because counts were too low, approximately 18 rarely observed V segments, including chromosome 9 orphons, were excluded from the earlier analysis of around 590 of the donors. The sequencing pipeline was judged likely to have produced a cluster of highly shared sequence variants as a technical artifact. According to a later analysis, most CMV-associated TCR beta chains appeared to be HLA-restricted, and the HLA associations seemed to be driven largely by CMV exposure. Linkage disequilibrium might explain the correlated functional status among segregating V segments, but an unknown experimental factor could not be excluded. Strong co-occurrence of HLA alleles, especially DR and DQ, made assigning TCR associations to individual alleles difficult. In a later analysis, TCR association rates were found to vary across HLA loci, with the most associated TCRs seen for DRB1 alleles and the fewest for HLA-C alleles. The cohort was sequenced for TCR beta chains only, and without alpha or paired-chain data the features that could be detected were limited. According to the authors, the approach could potentially be generalized to other disease states and immunological phenotypes. In both the original and validation cohorts, the classifier was reported to diagnose cytomegalovirus status with high specificity and sensitivity. Broadly in line with IMGT annotations, most TCR beta V segments showed up in productive rearrangements about 87% or about 30% of the time in an earlier analysis of some 590 of the donors. In a later genetic analysis, fewer N-insertions in productive TCRs were reported among donors in an Asian-associated ancestry cluster than the roughly 700-donor mean. The study gave a list of 150 to 200 TCR beta chains associated with cytomegalovirus. Compared with equally common non-associated chains, HLA-associated TCR beta chains in a later analysis were more clonally expanded and had lower generation probabilities. Because HLA typing was missing for some donors at each locus, association tests included only the typed subset. At a false discovery rate of 0.05, a later analysis linked 16,951 TCR beta sequences to specific HLA alleles. Three of the identified cytomegalovirus-associated TCR beta chains were confirmed in vitro to be specific for cytomegalovirus antigens. For the cohort, immune exposure information was limited to CMV serostatus. The 87-base-pair reads could not distinguish some IMGT-functional V segments, including TRBV6-2 and TRBV6-3, so those segments were excluded. A further reported finding was that TCR beta sequences accurately predicted the HLA-A and HLA-B alleles for most subjects in the first cohort. While some public TCRs were present in many individuals, most TCR sequences turned up only very rarely across donors.

Library preparation employed the immunoSEQ multiplex PCR assay. For the multiplex PCR, a mixture combining 60 forward primers for TCR Vbeta segments and 13 reverse primers for TCR Jbeta segments was used. The CDR3 region of rearranged TCR beta genes was amplified from genomic DNA with a multiplex PCR assay. On the Illumina HiSeq System, the amplified TCR beta libraries were sequenced as 87-base-pair reads. The authors processed their data as follows. Across the roughly 670 repertoires, a later analysis counted tens of millions of unique TCR beta chains, some 11 million of which were shared by at least two donors. To remove PCR and sequencing errors, raw reads were error-corrected and collapsed into unique sequences using a nearest-neighbor algorithm that merged closely related sequences. Alignment of CDR3 sequences to IMGT reference sequences was used to assign V, D and J gene segments. For a sequence to be retained, at least a six-nucleotide match to both a V gene segment and a J gene segment was required. Rearrangements were classified as productive when the CDR3 lacked stop codons and remained in frame with V and J, and all other rearrangements were classified as non-productive. Following IMGT convention, CDR3 was defined as the stretch from the second conserved V-encoded cysteine up to the conserved J-encoded phenylalanine. The earlier analysis of 450 to 750 of the donors excluded any sequence lacking an unambiguous match to a single V gene segment. An earlier analysis of almost 600 of the donors classified V segments as functional when productive rearrangements were above 56.7% and as segregating when the standard deviation between donors was above 5%. To diagnose cytomegalovirus status from the catalog of TCR beta chain sequences, a statistical classification framework was built. V and J gene assignment, in a later analysis, came from comparing TCR nucleotide sequences with IMGT/GENE-DB human TR gene sequences. Using the TCRdist pipeline, a later analysis assigned CDR3 sequences along with most-parsimonious VDJ recombination scenarios. In a later analysis, each TCR beta chain was defined by its CDR3 amino acid sequence together with its V-gene family, and reads without a unique V-gene family were excluded. To address suspected cross-contamination and a sequencing artifact, a later analysis removed under 600 highly shared, low-generation-probability nucleotide sequences. A later analysis calculated a clonal expansion index for each public chain from normalized within-repertoire ranks of inferred template counts. In a later analysis, generation probabilities were computed with a VDJ recombination model fitted to out-of-frame rearrangements, and the resulting probabilities were checked against IGoR. A later analysis scored TCR-TCR, TCR-HLA and TCR-CMV co-occurrence with hypergeometric tests, applying a repertoire-size bias correction to TCR pairs. False discovery rates were estimated in a later analysis by permuting HLA or CMV assignments 20 times. In a later analysis, co-occurring TCRs were grouped using DBSCAN, and TCRdist sequence similarity was added for clustering within HLA-allele-positive subsets. Co-occurrence clustering excluded repertoires with fewer than 30,000 or more than 120,000 public chains, plus five with anomalous nucleotide sharing. TCRdb took over this immuneACCESS table, retaining in-frame rearrangements with V and J assigned. Such tables are incomplete; in checked studies, under half of the missing clones stem from an unresolved V gene, and the remainder is unexplained. The V and J calls and clone size come from that table; D and trimming were worked out from the DNA. This sample holds some 110,000 clones; roughly 71% were observed only once. The ten largest clones capture approximately 3.9% of the sample.

The cohort was made up of hundreds of healthy bone marrow donors. At the time of sampling, all cohort members were nominally healthy, though unrecorded immune exposures were likely present. The donor tested CMV seropositive, placing the donor among the 250 to 350 seropositive members of the cohort. Each donor provided a peripheral blood sample, and peripheral blood mononuclear cells were used for TCR beta sequencing. Genomic DNA extraction from the blood cell samples was performed with the Qiagen DNeasy Blood Extraction Kit. Looking up the germline V gene yields CDR1 SGHDT and CDR2 YYEEEE. V trim: 1 base; J trim: 3 bases; unmatched bases: 4. CDR3 length: 14 amino acids, cysteine to phenylalanine. Just CDR3 DNA is preserved here, 42 bases in frame from base 1.

The chain is made from TRBV5-6 and TRBJ2-7; TRBD1 agrees with 7 junctional bases. The sequence was collected from a woman aged 45-60 years in good health and CMV-seropositive. What was sequenced was PBMCs. This receptor has the CDR3 CASSLRGLVYEQYF. In nucleotide form, the sequence is TGTGCCAGCAGCTTGAGGGGGCTCGTCTACGAGCAGTACTTC. Outside the CDR3, residues come from the reference TRBV5-6 and TRBJ2-7 proteins, so the full variable domain is: DAGVTQSPTHLIKTRGQQVTLRCSPKSGHDTVSWYQQALGQGPQFIFQYYEEEERQRGNFPDRFSGHQFPNYSSELNVNALLLGDSALYLCASSLRGLVYEQYFGPGTRLTVT.